This TCR beta chain was sequenced during a study of T cell responses to AZD1222 COVID-19 vaccine (dated by TCRdb to 2020 to 2023). Turning to the overall study: AZD1222 recipients whose second dose came at about 4 weeks and those whose second dose came at about 12 weeks were combined into one group, since spike-specific TCR depth and breadth did not differ between the two schedules. A total of 233 trial participants underwent TCR sequencing, of whom about 210 had received two doses of AZD1222 and some 26 had received two doses of the MenACWY control vaccine. Trial participants were enrolled by age into subgroups of 18-55, 56-69 and 70-plus years, and about 150, 27 and 61 TCR-sequenced participants, respectively, were included in these subgroups.

What the authors observed across the whole study: Only five to seven AZD1222 recipients were SARS-CoV-2 seropositive at baseline, limiting conclusions about previously exposed vaccinees. Reportedly, close to half of the unique spike-specific TCRs recognized epitopes lying outside the regions that are mutated in the B.1.351 and B.1.1.7 variants. In the small 56-69-year group, the increase in depth fell short of significance, most likely because of low power. No day 14 peak-response samples were available, so repertoires were characterized only after the peak T cell response. Most participants were white British and females outnumbered males, and the authors suggested that clonal diversity may have been underestimated. The vaccine-associated CD4 TCRs covered the entire spike protein, and the dominant responses fell in regions 160-218 and 743-854. A significant rise in spike-specific TCR breadth and depth was observed after two AZD1222 doses relative to day 0 and relative to MenACWY recipients.

The CDR3 has 12 amino acids, counting the end cysteine and phenylalanine. Only CDR3 DNA remains: 36 bases, in frame from the first base. The germline ends are 10 bases apart after V is trimmed by 6 bases and J by 5 bases. The CDR3 regions of human TCRbeta chains were analyzed by immunosequencing. The study's processing was this. Repertoire TCRs were checked for matches against a reference library of SARS-CoV-2-specific TCRs that had been generated using the MIRA antigen-specificity platform. Breadth was defined as the fraction of unique TCRs that were SARS-CoV-2-associated, and depth was defined as the fraction of total T cells that were SARS-CoV-2-associated. Each spike-specific TCR was assigned to its reactive spike region and to a CD4 or CD8 class using the MIRA data. Log10-transformed breadth and depth values were compared by one-way ANOVA with Sidak's multiple comparisons tests. TCRdb limited this immuneACCESS table to in-frame rearrangements with V and J called. A share of clones is missing; checked studies link under half to unresolved V genes, and the rest is unexplained. Clone size and the V and J calls come from that table; the DNA yielded D and trimming. Present in this sample are more than 80,000 clones, over 75% of which were seen just once. The top ten hold around 9.6% of the sample.

A word on this clone: Its binding antigen is unknown. No qualities accompany the bases; no much larger clone lies one base away.

The sample's time point label, in plain terms: baseline before first vaccination. Samples from vaccinated people were obtained from the UK trials COV001 and COV002, which included a single-blind randomized controlled phase 2/3 trial of AZD1222 (ChAdOx1 nCoV-19) in healthy adults. For TCRbeta chain sequencing, PBMC samples from trial participants were taken at day 0 and at day 28 after the second dose. This TCR derives from an adult in good health. The input for sequencing was peripheral blood, taken on day 0 of AZD1222 vaccination. The chain couples TRBV12-3 or TRBV12-4 to TRBJ1-2; 5 matching bases give a weak D call of TRBD1. This receptor has the CDR3 CASSLTGYGYTF. The DNA sequence reads TGTGCCAGCAGCTTAACAGGATATGGCTACACCTTC.